The 14 T cell receptor beta chains below come from one sample, sequenced in a study of blood T cell repertoires in COVID-19. Method: immunoSEQ multiplex PCR; TCRdb's copy keeps in-frame clones and lacks some. The sample lists 220,000 or so clones; 75% to 85% were seen once. The sample was peripheral blood. These receptors were collected from an elderly woman with COVID-19, enrolled during active disease.

The chain uses TRBV5-1 and TRBJ1-3; 7 bases match TRBD1. V shed 0 bases, J shed 8 bases, and the junction held 5 bases outside the gene matches. There are 14 residues in the CDR3. From germline, CDR1 is SGHRS and CDR2 YFSETQ. In DNA form, the CDR3 reads TGCGCCAGCAGCTTGGGGGACAGTAGTTACACCATATATTTT. Translating it yields CASSLGDSSYTIYF.

The chain employs TRBV18 and TRBJ1-4, with D possibly matching TRBD1 (6 bases). CDR3 length equals 17 residues. Germline V CDR1 and CDR2: KGHSH, LQKENI. Trimming pared 3 bases from V and 0 bases from J, leaving 14 bases between. In DNA, the CDR3 is TGTGCCAGCTCACCGGGGCTCAGGGGTGCAACTAATGAAAAACTGTTTTTT. The encoded protein is CASSPGLRGATNEKLFF.

The CDR3 nucleotides read TGTGCCACCAGTGATTTTCCTCAGAGCACAGATACGCAGTATTTT. Translation: CATSDFPQSTDTQYF. The genes are TRBV24-1 and TRBJ2-3; D not resolved. CDR1 KGHDR and CDR2 SFDVKD come from the germline V gene. The CDR3 is made up of 15 amino acids. The ends were cut back, 1 base at V and 0 bases at J, with 7 bases in the middle.

The chain carries TRBV5-5 and TRBJ2-3, with D perhaps TRBD1 (5 bases). The CDR3 extends over 13 amino acids. V dropped 1 base and J dropped 9 bases, with 12 bases sitting between them. Germline-derived CDR1 and CDR2 are SGHKS and YYEKEE (reference sequence). CDR3 sequence (DNA): TGTGCCAGCAGCTTGAAAGGGGATAGCACGCAGTATTTT. This codes for CASSLKGDSTQYF.

V gene TRBV27 combines with J gene TRBJ1-1; D gene unclear. This CDR3 is built from 14 residues. In germline, CDR1 is MNHEY, CDR2 SMNVEV (reference sequence). Trimming stripped 2 bases from V and 0 bases from J, with 7 bases between. In nucleotides, the CDR3 is TGTGCCAGCAGTTTAACAGTAGTGAACACTGAAGCTTTCTTT. The encoded protein is CASSLTVVNTEAFF.

This chain joins TRBV2 and TRBJ2-5, with D possibly being TRBD2 (7 bases). V was clipped by 11 bases and J by 5 bases, with 15 bases between them. Germline V gene lookup returns CDR1 SNHLY and CDR2 FYNNEI. There are 12 residues in the CDR3. CDR3 sequence reads: CAFRGAGETQYF. The CDR3, as DNA: TGTGCCTTCCGGGGGGCGGGCGAGACCCAGTACTTC.

V and J are TRBV19 and TRBJ2-3; perhaps TRBD2 as D (5 bases). The CDR3 consists of 14 residues. Germline V gives CDR1 LNHDA, CDR2 SQIVND (reference sequence). The germline V and J ends were trimmed by 5 bases and 5 bases, with 14 bases remaining between them. The CDR3 bases are TGTGCCAGTAGTGCTAGCCCCGGGCTAGATACGCAGTATTTT. It codes for CASSASPGLDTQYF.

The V and J genes are TRBV6-6 and TRBJ2-7; no definite D call. In germline, CDR1 is MNHNY, CDR2 SVGAGI (reference sequence). The CDR3 totals 13 residues. With 0 bases removed from V and 6 bases from J, the gap between germline ends came to 9 bases. CDR3 loop: CASSYSLGREQYF. For the CDR3, the DNA is TGTGCCAGCAGTTACTCGTTGGGCCGCGAGCAGTACTTC.

This chain links TRBV11-2 with TRBJ1-4; D unresolved. CDR1 is SGHAT and CDR2 is FQNNGV in the germline V gene. V was shortened by 1 base and J by 7 bases, with 16 bases between the two germline ends. The CDR3 extends over 16 amino acids. The CDR3 reads CASSLVGGTTGEKLFF. In DNA form, the CDR3 reads TGTGCCAGCAGCTTAGTAGGAGGAACTACGGGTGAAAAACTGTTTTTT.

The V gene is TRBV6-5, the J gene TRBJ2-1; TRBD1 matches at 7 bases. With 0 bases clipped from V and 9 bases from J, the junction kept 8 bases outside the gene matches. The CDR3 runs 15 residues. The germline V gene encodes CDR1 MNHEY and CDR2 SVGAGI. The chain's CDR3 is CASSYSYRGLSEQFF. The CDR3 DNA reads as TGTGCCAGCAGTTACTCGTACAGGGGATTAAGTGAGCAGTTCTTC.

V and J are TRBV6-2 or TRBV6-3 and TRBJ2-5, with TRBD2 matching over 11 bases. CDR1 and CDR2 from the germline V gene are MNHEY and SVGEGT. Germline trimming cut 6 bases from V and 2 bases from J; bases unmatched to any gene: 8. CDR3 length: 16 residues. The CDR3 DNA reads TGTGCCAGCAGCCTCGGTCTAGCGGGAGGACAAGAGACCCAGTACTTC. Residues: CASSLGLAGGQETQYF.

The chain uses TRBV11-2 and TRBJ1-1; D is unclear. This CDR3 comprises 13 residues. The V end was cut by 1 base, the J end by 5 bases, with 8 bases between. From germline, CDR1 is SGHAT and CDR2 FQNNGV. The CDR3 nucleotides are TGTGCCAGCAGCTTAGGTCTGGAGACTGAAGCTTTCTTT. It translates to CASSLGLETEAFF. Based on the CDR3 plus reference TRBV11-2 and TRBJ1-1, the full variable domain is EAGVAQSPRYKIIEKRQSVAFWCNPISGHATLYWYQQILGQGPKLLIQFQNNGVVDDSQLPKDRFSAERLKGVDSTLKIQPAKLEDSAVYLCASSLGLETEAFFGQGTRLTVV.

The chain combines TRBV3-1 (or the pseudogene TRBV3-2) with TRBJ2-3; tentative D call: TRBD2 (6 bases). Germline CDR1 reads LGHDT; CDR2 reads YNNKEL (reference sequence). This CDR3 region has 16 residues. Trimming removed 4 bases at V and 2 bases at J, with 16 bases between. CDR3 nucleotide sequence: TGTGCCAGCAGCCTACCGGGACTCGGAAACACAGATACGCAGTATTTT. Protein: CASSLPGLGNTDTQYF.

This chain connects TRBV15 to TRBJ1-1; 9 bases are a match to TRBD1. Looked up from germline, CDR1 is LNHNV and CDR2 is YYDKDF (reference sequence). J gave up 0 bases and V 3 bases, and 11 bases lay outside the gene matches. The CDR3 runs to 18 residues. The CDR3 nucleotides are TGTGCCACCAGCAGCCCAACAGGGGGCCTCTACATGAACACTGAAGCTTTCTTT. Translated: CATSSPTGGLYMNTEAFF. The complete variable domain, with remaining parts taken from reference TRBV15 and TRBJ1-1, reads DAMVIQNPRYQVTQFGKPVTLSCSQTLNHNVMYWYQQKSSQAPKLLFHYYDKDFNNEADTPDNFQSRRPNTSFCFLDIRSPGLGDTAMYLCATSSPTGGLYMNTEAFFGQGTRLTVV.